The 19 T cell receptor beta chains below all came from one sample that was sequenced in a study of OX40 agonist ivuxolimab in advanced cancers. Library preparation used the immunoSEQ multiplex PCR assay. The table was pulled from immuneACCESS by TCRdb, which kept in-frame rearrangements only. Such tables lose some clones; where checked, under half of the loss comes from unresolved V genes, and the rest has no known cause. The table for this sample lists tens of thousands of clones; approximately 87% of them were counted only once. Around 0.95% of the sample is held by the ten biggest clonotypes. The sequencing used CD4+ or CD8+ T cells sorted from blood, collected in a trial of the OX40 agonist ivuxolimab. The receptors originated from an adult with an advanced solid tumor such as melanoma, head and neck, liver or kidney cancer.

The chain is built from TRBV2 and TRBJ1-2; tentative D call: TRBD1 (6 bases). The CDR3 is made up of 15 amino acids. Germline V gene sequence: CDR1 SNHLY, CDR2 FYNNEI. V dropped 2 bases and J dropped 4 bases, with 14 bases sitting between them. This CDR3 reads CASSERGARGYGYTF. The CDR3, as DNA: TGTGCCAGCAGTGAAAGGGGGGCGCGAGGCTATGGCTACACCTTC. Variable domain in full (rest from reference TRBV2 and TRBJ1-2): EPEVTQTPSHQVTQMGQEVILRCVPISNHLYFYWYRQILGQKVEFLVSFYNNEISEKSEIFDDQFSVERPDGSNFTLKIRSTKLEDSAMYFCASSERGARGYGYTFGSGTRLTVV.

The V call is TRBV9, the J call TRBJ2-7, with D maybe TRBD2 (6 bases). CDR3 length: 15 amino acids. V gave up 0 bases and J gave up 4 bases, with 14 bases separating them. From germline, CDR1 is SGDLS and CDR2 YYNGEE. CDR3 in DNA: TGTGCCAGCAGCGTAGCCCCCGGGACTGCATACGAGCAGTACTTC. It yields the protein CASSVAPGTAYEQYF.

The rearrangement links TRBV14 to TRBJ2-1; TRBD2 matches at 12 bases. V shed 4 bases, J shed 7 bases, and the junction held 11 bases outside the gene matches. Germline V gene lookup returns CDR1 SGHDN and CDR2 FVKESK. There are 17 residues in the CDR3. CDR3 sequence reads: CASSPRPGGLAGNEQFF. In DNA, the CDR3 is TGTGCCAGCAGCCCCCGCCCTGGCGGACTAGCGGGAAATGAGCAGTTCTTC.

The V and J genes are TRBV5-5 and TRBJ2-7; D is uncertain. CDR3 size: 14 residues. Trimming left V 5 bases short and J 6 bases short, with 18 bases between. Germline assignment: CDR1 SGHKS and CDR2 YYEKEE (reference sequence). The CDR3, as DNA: TGTGCCAGCAGGAATTTGGGCCAGGCCGGCGAGCAGTACTTC. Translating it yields CASRNLGQAGEQYF.

The CDR3, as DNA: TGTGCCAGTAGCGGCGGCGGTACCCAAGAGACCCAGTACTTC. Residues: CASSGGGTQETQYF. The genes are TRBV19 and TRBJ2-5; D unresolved. V lost 6 bases, J lost 1 base, and 12 bases lay in between. This CDR3 has 14 amino acids. Germline values: CDR1 LNHDA, CDR2 SQIVND (reference sequence).

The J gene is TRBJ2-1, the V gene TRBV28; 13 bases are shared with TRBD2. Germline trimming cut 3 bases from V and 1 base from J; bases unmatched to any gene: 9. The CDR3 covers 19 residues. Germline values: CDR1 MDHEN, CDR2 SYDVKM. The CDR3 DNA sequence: TGTGCCAGCAGTTTCCTCGGACTAGCGGGAGTCGGATCCTACAATGAGCAGTTCTTC. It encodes CASSFLGLAGVGSYNEQFF.

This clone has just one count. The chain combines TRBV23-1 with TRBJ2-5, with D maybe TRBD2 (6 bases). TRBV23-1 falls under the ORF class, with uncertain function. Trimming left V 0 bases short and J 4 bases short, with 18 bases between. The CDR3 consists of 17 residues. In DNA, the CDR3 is TGCGCCAGCAGTCAATCCTCCCCTACCCGGAGGGGAGAGACCCAGTACTTC. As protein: CASSQSSPTRRGETQYF.

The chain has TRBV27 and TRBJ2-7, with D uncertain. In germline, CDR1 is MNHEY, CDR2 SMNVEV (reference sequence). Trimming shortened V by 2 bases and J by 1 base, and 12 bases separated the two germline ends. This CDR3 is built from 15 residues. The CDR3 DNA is TGTGCCAGCAGTTTAAGGGCAGGCCTTTCCTACGAGCAGTACTTC. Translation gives CASSLRAGLSYEQYF.

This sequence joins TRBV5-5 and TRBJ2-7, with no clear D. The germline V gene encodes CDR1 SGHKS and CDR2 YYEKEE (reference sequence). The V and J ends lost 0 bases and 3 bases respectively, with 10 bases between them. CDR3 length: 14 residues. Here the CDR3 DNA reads TGTGCCAGCAGCTTGGTAGAACGCCTCTACGAGCAGTACTTC. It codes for CASSLVERLYEQYF.

The CDR3 region has the DNA TGTGCCAGCAGCGGACAGTCTAGCGGATACACCGGGGAGCTGTTTTTT. Translated: CASSGQSSGYTGELFF. The gene calls are TRBV7-6 and TRBJ2-2; weak D call: TRBD2 (7 bases). V was shortened by 5 bases and J by 3 bases, with 16 bases between the two germline ends. The CDR3 is made up of 16 amino acids. The germline gives CDR1 SGHVS, CDR2 FNYEAQ.

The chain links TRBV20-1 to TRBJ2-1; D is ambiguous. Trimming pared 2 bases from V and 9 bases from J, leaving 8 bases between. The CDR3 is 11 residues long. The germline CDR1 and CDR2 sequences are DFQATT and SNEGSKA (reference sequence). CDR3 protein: CSARTTSEQFF. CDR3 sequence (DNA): TGCAGTGCTAGAACCACCTCTGAGCAGTTCTTC.

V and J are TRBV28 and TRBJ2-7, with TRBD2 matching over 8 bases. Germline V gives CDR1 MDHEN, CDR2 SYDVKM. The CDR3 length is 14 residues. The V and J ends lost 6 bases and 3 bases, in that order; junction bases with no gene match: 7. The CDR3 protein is CASSLAGFGYEQYF. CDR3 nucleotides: TGTGCCAGCAGCTTAGCGGGATTTGGCTACGAGCAGTACTTC.

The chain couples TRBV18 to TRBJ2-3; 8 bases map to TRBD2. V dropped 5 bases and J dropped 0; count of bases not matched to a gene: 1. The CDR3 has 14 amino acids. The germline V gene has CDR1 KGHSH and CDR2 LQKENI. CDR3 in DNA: TGTGCCAGCTCAGAGCGGGAGAGCACAGATACGCAGTATTTT. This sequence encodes CASSERESTDTQYF.

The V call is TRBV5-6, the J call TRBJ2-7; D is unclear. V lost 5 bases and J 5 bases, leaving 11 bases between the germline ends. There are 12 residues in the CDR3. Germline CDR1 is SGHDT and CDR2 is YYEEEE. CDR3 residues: CASSPSVHEQYF. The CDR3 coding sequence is TGTGCCAGCAGTCCCTCAGTCCACGAGCAGTACTTC.

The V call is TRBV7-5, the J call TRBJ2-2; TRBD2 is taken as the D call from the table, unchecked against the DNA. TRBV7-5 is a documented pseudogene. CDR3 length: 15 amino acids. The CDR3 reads CVRLTSGKNTGELFF. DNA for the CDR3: TGTGTCAGATTGACTAGCGGGAAGAACACCGGGGAGCTGTTTTTT.

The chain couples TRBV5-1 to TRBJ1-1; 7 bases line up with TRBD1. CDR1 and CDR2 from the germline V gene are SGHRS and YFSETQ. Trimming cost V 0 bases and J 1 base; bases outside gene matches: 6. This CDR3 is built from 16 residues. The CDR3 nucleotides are TGCGCCAGCAGCTTGGCTATGGGACAGTCGAACACTGAAGCTTTCTTT. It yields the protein CASSLAMGQSNTEAFF.

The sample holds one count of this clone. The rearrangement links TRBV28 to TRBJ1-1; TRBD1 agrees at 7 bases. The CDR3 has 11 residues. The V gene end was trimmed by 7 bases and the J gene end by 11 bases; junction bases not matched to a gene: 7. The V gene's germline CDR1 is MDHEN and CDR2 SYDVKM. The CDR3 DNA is TGTGCCAGCACCCTCCGGGACAGCGCTTTCTTT. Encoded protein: CASTLRDSAFF. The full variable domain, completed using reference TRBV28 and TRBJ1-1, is DVKVTQSSRYLVKRTGEKVFLECVQDMDHENMFWYRQDPGLGLRLIYFSYDVKMKEKGDIPEGYSVSREKKERFSLILESASTNQTSMYLCASTLRDSAFFGQGTRLTVV.

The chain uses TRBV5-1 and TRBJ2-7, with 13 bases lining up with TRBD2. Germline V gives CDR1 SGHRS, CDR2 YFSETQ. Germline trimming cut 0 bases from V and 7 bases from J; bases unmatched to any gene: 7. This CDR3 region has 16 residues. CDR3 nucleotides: TGCGCCAGCAGCTTGGTTTCCGGACTAGCGGGAGTAGAGCAGTACTTC. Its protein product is CASSLVSGLAGVEQYF.

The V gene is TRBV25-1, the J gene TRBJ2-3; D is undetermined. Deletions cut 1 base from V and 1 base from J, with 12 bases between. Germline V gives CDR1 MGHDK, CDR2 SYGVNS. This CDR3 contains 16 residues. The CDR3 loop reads CASSEFGKSGTDTQYF. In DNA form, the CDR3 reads TGTGCCAGCAGTGAATTTGGGAAAAGTGGCACAGATACGCAGTATTTT.